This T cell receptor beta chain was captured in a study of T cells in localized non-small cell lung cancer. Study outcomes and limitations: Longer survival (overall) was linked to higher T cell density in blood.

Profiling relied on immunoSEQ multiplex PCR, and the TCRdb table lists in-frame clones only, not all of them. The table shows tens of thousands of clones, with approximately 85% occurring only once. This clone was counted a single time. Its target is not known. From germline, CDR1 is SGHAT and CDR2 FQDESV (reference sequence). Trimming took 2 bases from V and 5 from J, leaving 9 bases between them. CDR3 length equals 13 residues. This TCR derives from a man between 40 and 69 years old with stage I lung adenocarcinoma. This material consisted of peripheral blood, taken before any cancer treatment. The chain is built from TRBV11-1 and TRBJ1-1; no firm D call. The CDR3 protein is CASSLSWVTEAFF. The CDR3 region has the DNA TGTGCCAGCAGCTTAAGTTGGGTGACTGAAGCTTTCTTT.